This is a list of T cell receptor beta chains from one sample in a study of blood T cell repertoires in COVID-19. TCRdb's copy holds only in-frame clones and misses some; the assay was immunoSEQ multiplex PCR. The repertoire holds 200,000 to 300,000 clones, 70% to 90% seen once, with 3% in the top ten. Sequenced: peripheral blood. These receptors originate from a man aged 18 to 35 with active or convalescent COVID-19. Both conserved end residues are part of each CDR3. D genes are given only for firm matches. Clone size is shown for a subset of rows, as once, few, many or a class of expanded clone.

d_gene,j_gene,abundance,len,v_gene,CDR3aa,CDR3nt
TRBD2,TRBJ2-3,NA,16,TRBV27,CASSFLVAGSTDTQYF,TGTGCCAGCAGTTTCCTCGTAGCGGGATCCACAGATACGCAGTATTTT
NA,TRBJ1-2,NA,16,TRBV15,CATSRDKAAGNYGYTF,TGTGCCACCAGCAGAGATAAGGCCGCAGGGAACTATGGCTACACCTTC
TRBD2,TRBJ2-1,NA,17,TRBV5-6,CASSPFGEGLADNEQFF,TGTGCCAGCAGCCCCTTCGGCGAGGGACTAGCGGACAATGAGCAGTTCTTC
TRBD1,TRBJ1-2,NA,16,TRBV18,CASSPRGADRGYGYTF,TGTGCCAGCTCACCGAGGGGTGCGGACAGGGGGTATGGCTACACCTTC
NA,TRBJ1-1,NA,14,TRBV5-8,CASREGTTATEAFF,TGTGCCAGCAGGGAAGGGACAACCGCCACTGAAGCTTTCTTT
NA,TRBJ1-2,NA,11,TRBV29-1,CSVVAAYGYTF,TGCAGCGTTGTGGCGGCCTATGGCTACACCTTC
NA,TRBJ1-5,NA,15,TRBV5-1,CASSLGDAGGQPQHF,TGCGCCAGCAGCCTCGGTGACGCGGGTGGTCAGCCCCAGCATTTT
TRBD2,TRBJ2-7,NA,17,TRBV7-9,CASSLPTPREGGYEQYF,TGTGCCAGCAGCTTACCGACTCCCCGGGAGGGGGGCTACGAGCAGTACTTC
NA,TRBJ2-2,NA,13,TRBV14,CASSPWTGGELFF,TGTGCCAGCAGCCCCTGGACTGGCGGGGAGCTGTTTTTT
NA,TRBJ1-1,NA,12,TRBV10-2,CASSHSNTEAFF,TGCGCCAGCAGTCACAGTAACACTGAAGCTTTCTTT
NA,TRBJ1-2,NA,14,TRBV9,CATVAGAPNYGYTF,TGTGCCACTGTCGCGGGGGCCCCGAACTATGGCTACACCTTC
TRBD2,TRBJ2-2,NA,16,TRBV5-6,CASSLGLAGATGELFF,TGTGCCAGCAGCTTGGGACTAGCGGGAGCCACCGGGGAGCTGTTTTTT
NA,TRBJ1-2,NA,14,TRBV20-1,CSASSGVGGYGYTF,TGCAGTGCTAGTTCGGGGGTGGGCGGCTATGGCTACACCTTC
TRBD2,TRBJ2-2,NA,16,TRBV11-3,CASSSSSGGGNGELFF,TGTGCCAGCAGCTCCTCTAGCGGGGGGGGAAACGGGGAGCTGTTTTTT
TRBD2,TRBJ2-5,NA,16,TRBV10-3,CATSSSSGRASETQYF,TGTGCCACATCCTCTTCCAGCGGGAGGGCTAGCGAGACCCAGTACTTC
NA,TRBJ1-2,NA,13,TRBV3-1/TRBV3-2,CASSQVGLAGNTF,TGTGCCAGCAGCCAAGTGGGATTGGCAGGGAACACCTTC
TRBD2,TRBJ2-1,NA,17,TRBV7-3,CASSLMPSGNSYNEQFF,TGTGCCAGCAGCTTAATGCCTAGCGGGAACTCCTACAATGAGCAGTTCTTC
TRBD1,TRBJ1-2,NA,13,TRBV12-3/TRBV12-4,CASSLDRGYGYTF,TGTGCCAGCAGCTTGGACAGGGGCTATGGCTACACCTTC
NA,TRBJ1-1,NA,14,TRBV7-3,CASSLRGWDTEAFF,TGTGCCAGCAGCCTCAGGGGATGGGACACTGAAGCTTTCTTT
TRBD1,TRBJ1-2,NA,17,TRBV15,CATSASYPGQGNYGYTF,TGTGCCACCAGCGCTTCATATCCGGGACAGGGAAACTATGGCTACACCTTC
NA,TRBJ1-4,NA,14,TRBV7-9,CASTPGPTNEKLFF,TGTGCCAGCACGCCGGGTCCAACTAATGAAAAACTGTTTTTT
NA,TRBJ2-5,NA,15,TRBV19,CASSIALGGRETQYF,TGTGCCAGTAGTATAGCCCTCGGGGGGCGGGAGACCCAGTACTTC
NA,TRBJ2-1,NA,13,TRBV28,CASSFKRANEQFF,TGTGCCAGCAGTTTTAAGCGGGCTAATGAGCAGTTCTTC
NA,TRBJ2-7,NA,16,TRBV12-2,CASRLTPTSGSVEQYF,TGTGCAAGTCGCTTAACACCGACTAGCGGGAGTGTCGAGCAGTACTTC
NA,TRBJ1-3,NA,15,TRBV3-1/TRBV3-2,CASSQDHRGGNTIYF,TGTGCCAGCAGCCAAGATCATCGTGGCGGAAACACCATATATTTT
NA,TRBJ1-1,NA,12,TRBV11-2,CATAPYRDEAFF,TGTGCCACCGCCCCCTACAGGGATGAAGCTTTCTTT
TRBD2,TRBJ2-2,NA,16,TRBV4-3,CASSDLAGGGTGELFF,TGCGCCAGCAGCGACTTGGCCGGGGGGGGAACCGGGGAGCTGTTTTTT
TRBD1,TRBJ1-2,NA,18,TRBV7-6,CASSSNTKTGVGGYGYTF,TGTGCCAGCAGCTCCAATACCAAAACAGGGGTGGGAGGCTATGGCTACACCTTC
TRBD2,TRBJ2-7,NA,14,TRBV2,CASTIGRHIYEQYF,TGTGCCAGCACGATCGGGAGGCATATTTACGAGCAGTACTTC
TRBD1,TRBJ1-2,NA,12,TRBV5-6,CASSPGQGGYTF,TGTGCCAGCAGCCCCGGACAGGGTGGCTACACCTTC
TRBD1,TRBJ2-5,few,14,TRBV4-1,CASSQDQGAGTQYF,TGCGCCAGCAGCCAAGACCAGGGGGCAGGGACCCAGTACTTC
NA,TRBJ1-6,once,14,TRBV28,CASRSQDSNSPLHF,TGTGCCAGCAGGAGTCAAGACAGTAATTCACCCCTCCACTTT
TRBD1,TRBJ1-5,NA,16,TRBV10-3,CAISESRQGGGQPQHF,TGTGCCATCAGTGAGTCTAGGCAGGGGGGAGGTCAGCCCCAGCATTTT
NA,TRBJ2-2,NA,15,TRBV29-1,CSVELRAANTGELFF,TGCAGCGTTGAGCTACGAGCGGCGAACACCGGGGAGCTGTTTTTT
TRBD1,TRBJ1-2,few,17,TRBV19,CASRSSGTGGAIDGYTF,TGTGCCAGTAGATCATCCGGGACAGGGGGCGCGATAGATGGCTACACCTTC
NA,TRBJ2-1,NA,18,TRBV21-1,CASLEGVSGGSSYNEQFF,TGTGCCAGCCTCGAGGGTGTTAGCGGGGGTAGCTCCTACAATGAGCAGTTCTTC
TRBD1,TRBJ1-5,NA,14,TRBV2,CASRRDRVNQPQHF,TGTGCCAGCAGGAGGGACAGAGTCAATCAGCCCCAGCATTTT
NA,TRBJ1-1,NA,14,TRBV15,CATSRDSVPELAFF,TGTGCCACCAGCAGGGACAGCGTCCCTGAGTTGGCTTTCTTT
TRBD1,TRBJ2-1,NA,14,TRBV3-1/TRBV3-2,CASSPGQGNNEQFF,TGTGCCAGCAGCCCGGGACAGGGAAACAATGAGCAGTTCTTC
NA,TRBJ1-2,NA,14,TRBV6-5,CASSYSEGTGGYTF,TGTGCCAGCAGTTACTCGGAGGGGACCGGTGGCTACACCTTC